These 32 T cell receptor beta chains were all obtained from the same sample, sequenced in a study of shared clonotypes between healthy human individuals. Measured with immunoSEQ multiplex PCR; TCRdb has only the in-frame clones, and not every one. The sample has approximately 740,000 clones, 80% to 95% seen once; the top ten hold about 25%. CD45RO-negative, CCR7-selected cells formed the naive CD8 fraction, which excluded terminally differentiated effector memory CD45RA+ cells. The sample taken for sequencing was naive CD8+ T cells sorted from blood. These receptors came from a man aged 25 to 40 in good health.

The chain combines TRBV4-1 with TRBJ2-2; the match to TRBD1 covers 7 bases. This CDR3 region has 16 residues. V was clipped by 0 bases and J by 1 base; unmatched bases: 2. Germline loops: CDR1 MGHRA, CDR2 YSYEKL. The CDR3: CASSQEGQLNTGELFF. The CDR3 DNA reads TGCGCCAGCAGCCAAGAGGGACAGTTGAACACCGGGGAGCTGTTTTTT.

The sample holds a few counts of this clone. The CDR3 DNA sequence: TGTGCCAGCAGAGTCGGACAGAATAGCAATCAGCCCCAGCATTTT. Amino acid sequence: CASRVGQNSNQPQHF. This rearrangement joins TRBV6-5 to TRBJ1-5; D is perhaps TRBD1 (6 bases). Germline loops: CDR1 MNHEY, CDR2 SVGAGI. This CDR3 has 15 residues. Deletions cut 6 bases from V and 0 bases from J, with 12 bases between.

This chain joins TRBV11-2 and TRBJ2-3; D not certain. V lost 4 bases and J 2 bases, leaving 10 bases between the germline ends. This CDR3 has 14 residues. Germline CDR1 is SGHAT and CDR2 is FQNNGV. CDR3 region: CASSYEAFTDTQYF. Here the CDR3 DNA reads TGTGCCAGCAGCTATGAGGCCTTCACAGATACGCAGTATTTT. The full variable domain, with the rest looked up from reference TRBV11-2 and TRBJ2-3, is EAGVAQSPRYKIIEKRQSVAFWCNPISGHATLYWYQQILGQGPKLLIQFQNNGVVDDSQLPKDRFSAERLKGVDSTLKIQPAKLEDSAVYLCASSYEAFTDTQYFGPGTRLTVL.

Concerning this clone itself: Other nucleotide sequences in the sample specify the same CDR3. The CDR3 DNA sequence: TGTGCCAGCAGTCCGGGACAGGGGGCTTACGAGCAGTACTTC. Translation: CASSPGQGAYEQYF. J is TRBJ2-7 and V is TRBV27, with 12 nucleotides matching TRBD1. Germline CDR1 and CDR2: MNHEY and SMNVEV (reference sequence). The CDR3 spans 14 residues. V dropped 5 bases and J dropped 4; count of bases not matched to a gene: 3.

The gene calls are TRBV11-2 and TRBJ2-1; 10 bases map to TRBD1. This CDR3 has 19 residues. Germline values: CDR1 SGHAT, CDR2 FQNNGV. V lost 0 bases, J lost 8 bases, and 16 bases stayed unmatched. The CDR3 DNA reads TGTGCCAGCAGCTTAGATATGGGTCGCCTCGGGACAGGGGTGGATGAGCAGTTCTTC. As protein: CASSLDMGRLGTGVDEQFF.

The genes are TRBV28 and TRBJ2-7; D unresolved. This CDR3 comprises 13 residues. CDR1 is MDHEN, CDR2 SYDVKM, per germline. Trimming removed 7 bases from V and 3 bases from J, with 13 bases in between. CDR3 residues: CASTDGTLYEQYF. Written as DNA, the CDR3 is TGTGCCAGCACGGACGGAACCCTCTACGAGCAGTACTTC.

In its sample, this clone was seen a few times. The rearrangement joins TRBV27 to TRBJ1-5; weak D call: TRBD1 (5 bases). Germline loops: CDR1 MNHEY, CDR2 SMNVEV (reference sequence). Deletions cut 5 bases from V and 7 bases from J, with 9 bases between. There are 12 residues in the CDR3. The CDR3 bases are TGTGCCAGCAGTATCGGGGGGCAGCCCCAGCATTTT. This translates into CASSIGGQPQHF.

CDR3 region: CAISDSGHPYEQYF. The DNA of the CDR3 is TGTGCCATCAGTGACAGCGGCCATCCCTACGAGCAGTACTTC. The chain has TRBV10-3 and TRBJ2-7; D possibly corresponds to TRBD2 (5 bases). The CDR3 length is 14 residues. Germline CDR1 and CDR2: ENHRY and SYGVKD. Trimming took 3 bases from V and 2 from J, leaving 11 bases between them.

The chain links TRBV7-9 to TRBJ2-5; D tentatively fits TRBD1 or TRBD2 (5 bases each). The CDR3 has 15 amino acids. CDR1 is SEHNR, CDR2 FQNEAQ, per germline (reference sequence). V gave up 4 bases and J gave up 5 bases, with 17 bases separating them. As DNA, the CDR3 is TGTGCCAGCAGCTCCACGCCGGGACGTGGGGAGACCCAGTACTTC. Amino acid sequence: CASSSTPGRGETQYF.

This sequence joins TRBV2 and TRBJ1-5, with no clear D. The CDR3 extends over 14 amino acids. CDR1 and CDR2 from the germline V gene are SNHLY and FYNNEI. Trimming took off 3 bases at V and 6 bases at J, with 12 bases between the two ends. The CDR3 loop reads CASSEIGVGQPQHF. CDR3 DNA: TGTGCCAGCAGTGAGATTGGGGTTGGTCAGCCCCAGCATTTT.

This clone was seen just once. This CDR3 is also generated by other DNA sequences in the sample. The CDR3 region is CASSLGQNYEQYF. DNA for the CDR3: TGTGCCAGCAGCTTGGGGCAGAACTACGAGCAGTACTTC. The gene calls are TRBV5-6 and TRBJ2-7; the D is unclear. The CDR3 consists of 13 residues. The V gene lost 0 bases and the J gene lost 3 bases, with 7 bases spanning the gap. From germline, CDR1 is SGHDT and CDR2 YYEEEE.

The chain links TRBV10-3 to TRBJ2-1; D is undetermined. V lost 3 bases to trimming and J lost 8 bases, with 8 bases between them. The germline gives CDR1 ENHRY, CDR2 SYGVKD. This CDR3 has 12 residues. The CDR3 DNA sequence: TGTGCCATCAGTGATGGGGAATATGAGCAGTTCTTC. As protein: CAISDGEYEQFF.

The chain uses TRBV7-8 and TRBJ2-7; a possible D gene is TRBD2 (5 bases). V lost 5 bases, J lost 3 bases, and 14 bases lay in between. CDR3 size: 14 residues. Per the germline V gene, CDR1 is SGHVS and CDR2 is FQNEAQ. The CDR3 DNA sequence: TGTGCCAGCAGCGGAGAGGACTCGAACTACGAGCAGTACTTC. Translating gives CASSGEDSNYEQYF.

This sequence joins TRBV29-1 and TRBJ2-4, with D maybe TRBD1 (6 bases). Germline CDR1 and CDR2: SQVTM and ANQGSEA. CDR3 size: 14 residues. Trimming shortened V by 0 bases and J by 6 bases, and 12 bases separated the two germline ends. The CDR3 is CSVEDEDSRNIQYF. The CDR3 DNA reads TGCAGCGTTGAAGATGAGGACAGTCGAAACATTCAGTACTTC.

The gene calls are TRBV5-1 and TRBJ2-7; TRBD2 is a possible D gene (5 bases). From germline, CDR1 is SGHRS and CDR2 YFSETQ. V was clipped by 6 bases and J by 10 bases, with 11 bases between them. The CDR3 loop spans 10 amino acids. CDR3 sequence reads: CASTRTVQYF. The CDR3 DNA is TGCGCCAGCACCAGGACTGTACAGTACTTC. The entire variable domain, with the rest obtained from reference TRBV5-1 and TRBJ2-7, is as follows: KAGVTQTPRYLIKTRGQQVTLSCSPISGHRSVSWYQQTPGQGLQFLFEYFSETQRNKGNFPGRFSGRQFSNSRSEMNVSTLELGDSALYLCASTRTVQYFGPGTRLTVT.

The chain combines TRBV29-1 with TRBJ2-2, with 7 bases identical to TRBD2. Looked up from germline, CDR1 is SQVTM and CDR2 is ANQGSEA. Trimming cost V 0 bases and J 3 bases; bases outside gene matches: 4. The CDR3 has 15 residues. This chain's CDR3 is CSVEEGGFYTGELFF. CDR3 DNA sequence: TGCAGCGTTGAAGAGGGGGGGTTTTACACCGGGGAGCTGTTTTTT.

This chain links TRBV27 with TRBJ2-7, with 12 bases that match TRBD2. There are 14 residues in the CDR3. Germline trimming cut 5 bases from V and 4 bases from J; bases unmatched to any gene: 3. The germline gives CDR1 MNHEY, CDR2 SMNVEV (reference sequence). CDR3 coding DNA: TGTGCCAGCAGTCAGACTAGCGGGGGTTACGAGCAGTACTTC. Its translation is CASSQTSGGYEQYF.

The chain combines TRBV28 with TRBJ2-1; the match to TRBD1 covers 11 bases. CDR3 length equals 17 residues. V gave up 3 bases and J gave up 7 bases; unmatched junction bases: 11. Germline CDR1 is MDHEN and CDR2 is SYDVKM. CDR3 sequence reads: CASSFRTDRGRENEQFF. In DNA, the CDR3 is TGTGCCAGCAGTTTCCGAACGGACAGGGGGCGCGAAAATGAGCAGTTCTTC.

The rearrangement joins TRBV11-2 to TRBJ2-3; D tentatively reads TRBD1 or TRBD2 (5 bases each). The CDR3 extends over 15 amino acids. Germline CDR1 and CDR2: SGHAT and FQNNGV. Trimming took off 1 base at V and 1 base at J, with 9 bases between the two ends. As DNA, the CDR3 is TGTGCCAGCAGCTTAGGCCGGGACCGCACAGATACGCAGTATTTT. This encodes CASSLGRDRTDTQYF.

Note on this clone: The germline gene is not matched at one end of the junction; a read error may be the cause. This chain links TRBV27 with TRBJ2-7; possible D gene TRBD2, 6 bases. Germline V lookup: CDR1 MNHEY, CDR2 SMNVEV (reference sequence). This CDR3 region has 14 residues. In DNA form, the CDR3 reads TGTGCCAGCCGTTTTACAGGAGGGTCCTACGAGCAGTACTTC. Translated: CASRFTGGSYEQYF.

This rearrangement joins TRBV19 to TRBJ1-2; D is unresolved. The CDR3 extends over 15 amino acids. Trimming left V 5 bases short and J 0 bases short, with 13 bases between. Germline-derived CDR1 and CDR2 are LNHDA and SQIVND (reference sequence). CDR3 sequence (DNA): TGTGCCAGTAGTTGGGCCCATAGCCCTAACTATGGCTACACCTTC. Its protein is CASSWAHSPNYGYTF.

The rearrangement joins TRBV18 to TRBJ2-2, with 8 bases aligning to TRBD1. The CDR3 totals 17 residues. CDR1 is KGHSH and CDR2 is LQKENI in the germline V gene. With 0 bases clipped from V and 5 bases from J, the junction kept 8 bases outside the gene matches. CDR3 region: CASSPPTGQGGTGELFF. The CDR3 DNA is TGTGCCAGCTCACCACCGACTGGACAGGGTGGGACCGGGGAGCTGTTTTTT.

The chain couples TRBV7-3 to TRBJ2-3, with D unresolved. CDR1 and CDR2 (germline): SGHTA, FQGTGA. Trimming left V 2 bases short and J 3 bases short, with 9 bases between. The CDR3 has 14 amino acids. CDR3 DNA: TGTGCCAGCAGCTTAGAAGGTTATACAGATACGCAGTATTTT. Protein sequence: CASSLEGYTDTQYF.

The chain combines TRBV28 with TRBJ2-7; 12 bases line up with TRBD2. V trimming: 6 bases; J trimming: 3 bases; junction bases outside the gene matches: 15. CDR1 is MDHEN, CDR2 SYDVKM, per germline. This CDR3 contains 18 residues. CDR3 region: CASRDRGNGLAGNYEQYF. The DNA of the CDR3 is TGTGCCAGCAGGGATAGAGGTAACGGACTAGCGGGGAACTACGAGCAGTACTTC. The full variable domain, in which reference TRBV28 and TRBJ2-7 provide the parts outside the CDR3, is DVKVTQSSRYLVKRTGEKVFLECVQDMDHENMFWYRQDPGLGLRLIYFSYDVKMKEKGDIPEGYSVSREKKERFSLILESASTNQTSMYLCASRDRGNGLAGNYEQYFGPGTRLTVT.

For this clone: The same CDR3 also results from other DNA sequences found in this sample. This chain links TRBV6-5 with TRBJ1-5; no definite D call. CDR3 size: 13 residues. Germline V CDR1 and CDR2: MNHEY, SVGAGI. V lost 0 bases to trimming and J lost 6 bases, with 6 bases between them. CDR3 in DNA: TGTGCCAGCAGTTACTCGATCTCTCAGCCCCAGCATTTT. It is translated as CASSYSISQPQHF.

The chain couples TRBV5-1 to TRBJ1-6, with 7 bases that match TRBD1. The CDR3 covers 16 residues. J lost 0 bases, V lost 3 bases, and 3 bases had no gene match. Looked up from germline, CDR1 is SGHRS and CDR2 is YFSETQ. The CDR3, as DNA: TGCGCCAGCAGCTCGACAGGGAGCTCCTATAATTCACCCCTCCACTTT. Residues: CASSSTGSSYNSPLHF.

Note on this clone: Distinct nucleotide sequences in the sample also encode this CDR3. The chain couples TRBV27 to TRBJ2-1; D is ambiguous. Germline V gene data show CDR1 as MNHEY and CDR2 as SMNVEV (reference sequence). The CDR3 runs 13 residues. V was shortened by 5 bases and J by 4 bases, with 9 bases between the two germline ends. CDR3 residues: CASSPDSYNEQFF. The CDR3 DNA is TGTGCCAGCAGTCCCGACTCGTACAATGAGCAGTTCTTC.

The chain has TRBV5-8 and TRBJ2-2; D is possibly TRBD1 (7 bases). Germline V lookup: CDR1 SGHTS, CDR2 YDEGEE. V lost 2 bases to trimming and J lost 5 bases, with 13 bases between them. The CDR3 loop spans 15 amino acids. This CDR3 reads CASSFYRGGTGELFF. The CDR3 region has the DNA TGTGCCAGCAGCTTTTACAGGGGAGGTACCGGGGAGCTGTTTTTT.

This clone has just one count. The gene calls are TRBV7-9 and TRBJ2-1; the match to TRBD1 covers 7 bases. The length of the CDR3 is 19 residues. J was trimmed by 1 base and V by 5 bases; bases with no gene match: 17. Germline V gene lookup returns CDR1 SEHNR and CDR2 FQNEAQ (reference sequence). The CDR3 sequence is CASSPRRIDRDLSYNEQFF. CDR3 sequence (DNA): TGTGCCAGCAGCCCACGTAGGATAGACAGGGACCTATCCTACAATGAGCAGTTCTTC.

The CDR3 loop reads CASSLGPGRTHEQYF. DNA for the CDR3: TGTGCCAGCAGCTTAGGACCAGGGAGGACACACGAGCAGTACTTC. The gene calls are TRBV7-6 and TRBJ2-7; the D gene is possibly TRBD2 (6 bases). V was pared by 1 base and J by 5 bases, with 15 bases between. Per the germline V gene, CDR1 is SGHVS and CDR2 is FNYEAQ. The CDR3 covers 15 residues.

The CDR3 loop is CASKTSGNSYEQYF. The CDR3 DNA reads as TGTGCCAGCAAGACTAGCGGGAACTCCTACGAGCAGTACTTC. J is TRBJ2-7 and V is TRBV6-1; 11 nucleotides line up with TRBD2. This CDR3 comprises 14 residues. V lost 7 bases, J lost 0 bases, and 2 bases stayed unmatched. The germline V gene has CDR1 MNHNS and CDR2 SASEGT.

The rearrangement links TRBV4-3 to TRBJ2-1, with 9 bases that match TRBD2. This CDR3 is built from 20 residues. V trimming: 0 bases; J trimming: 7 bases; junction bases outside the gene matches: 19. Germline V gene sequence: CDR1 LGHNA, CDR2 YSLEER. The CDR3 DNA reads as TGCGCCAGCAGCCAAGATCTTCAGGCTAGCGGGGTATTGGGGGTGAATGAGCAGTTCTTC. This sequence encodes CASSQDLQASGVLGVNEQFF.